This T cell receptor (beta chain) was sequenced in a study of blood T cell repertoires in COVID-19. As for the study in general: Samples taken during acute and convalescent COVID-19 were collected in the United States, Italy and Spain. Sample material is recorded as cDNA or gDNA derived from T cells, B-cell-depleted T cells, or PBMCs.

The germline V gene encodes CDR1 GTSNPN and CDR2 SVGIG (reference sequence). The CDR3 runs 14 residues. The germline V and J ends were trimmed by 3 bases and 3 bases, with 13 bases remaining between them. The table came from immunoSEQ multiplex PCR; TCRdb's copy has only in-frame clones and leaves some out. The sample carries 180,000 or so clones, about 86% recorded once. Participant age was about 18 to 89 years, and participants resided in roughly 24 US areas. Sequenced sample: PBMCs or T cells enriched from blood (not recorded which). The V gene is TRBV30, the J gene TRBJ2-3, with D maybe TRBD2 (5 bases). The clonotype originates from a woman in her forties or fifties in a cohort exposed to, infected with or recovered from COVID-19 (not recorded which). CDR3 sequence (DNA): TGTGCCTGGAGAGAGGGCATTGGGACAGATACGCAGTATTTT. Its protein is CAWREGIGTDTQYF.